One and the same sample provided the 23 T cell receptor beta chains below, sequenced in a study of T cell repertoires in cytomegalovirus infection. MiXCR was run by TCRdb on the reads, yielding one entry per CDR3 protein. The data contain 740,000 or so distinct CDR3 sequences, less than 40% of them singletons. The sequenced sample was PBMCs. These receptors all stem from a human donor in good health (CMV status not recorded). Some clones in this sample may be carry-over from other donors' samples.

The rearrangement links TRBV20-1 to TRBJ2-4; D is uncertain. Germline CDR1 DFQATT, CDR2 SNEGSKA (reference sequence). The CDR3 totals 14 residues. V was shortened by 3 bases and J by 0 bases, with 9 bases between the two germline ends. The CDR3 here is CSASGQVAKNIQYF. As DNA, the CDR3 is TGCAGTGCTAGCGGGCAGGTAGCCAAAAACATTCAGTACTTC.

This clonotype has only one observation. The final CDR3 position lacks the conserved phenylalanine or tryptophan, pointing to a likely read error. J is TRBJ2-1 and V is TRBV28; 10 bases line up with TRBD2. The CDR3 loop spans 19 amino acids. Trimming at V came to 5 bases and at J to 2 bases, leaving 15 bases not matched to a gene. Germline lookup yields CDR1 MDHEN and CDR2 SYDVKM. DNA of the CDR3: TGTGCCAGCAGTCCCACCCTAGCGGGAGATAGCGGGGCCTACAATGAGCAGTTCTGC. Amino acid sequence: CASSPTLAGDSGAYNEQFC.

Notes on this clonotype: The CDR3 does not close with the conserved phenylalanine or tryptophan, likely indicating a read error. V is TRBV7-3 and J is TRBJ2-7, with D possibly being TRBD2 (6 bases). The V gene lost 2 bases and the J gene lost 3 bases, with 14 bases spanning the gap. The CDR3 contains 15 residues. Germline CDR1 and CDR2: SGHTA and FQGTGA. The chain's CDR3 is CASSLGAGTYYEQYC. The DNA for the CDR3 is TGTGCCAGCAGCTTAGGGGCAGGGACTTACTACGAGCAGTACTGC.

V is TRBV29-1 and J is TRBJ1-2; no clear D. Trimming pared 5 bases from V and 7 bases from J, leaving 8 bases between. CDR3 length: 10 residues. Per the germline V gene, CDR1 is SQVTM and CDR2 is ANQGSEA. The CDR3 protein is CSVYFGGYTF. The DNA of the CDR3 is TGCAGCGTTTACTTCGGTGGCTACACCTTC.

The chain combines TRBV19 with TRBJ2-7; D might be TRBD1 or TRBD2, each matching 6 bases. The ends were cut back, 5 bases at V and 2 bases at J, with 16 bases in the middle. Per germline, CDR1 LNHDA and CDR2 SQIVND (reference sequence). The CDR3 sequence is 15 residues long. DNA of the CDR3: TGTGCCAGTAGTCCCGGGGGCATCATCCCCTACGAGCAGTACTTC. Residues: CASSPGGIIPYEQYF.

The V and J genes are TRBV19 and TRBJ1-2; possible D gene TRBD1, 6 bases. Germline V gives CDR1 LNHDA, CDR2 SQIVND (reference sequence). CDR3 length equals 11 residues. Trimming left V 10 bases short and J 8 bases short, with 14 bases between. The CDR3 loop is CATKGVDGYTF. CDR3 nucleotide sequence: TGTGCCACCAAGGGGGTAGACGGCTACACCTTC.

There are a few counts of this clonotype. The V call is TRBV19, the J call TRBJ2-5, with D possibly matching TRBD1 (5 bases). Trimming stripped 7 bases from V and 4 bases from J, with 22 bases between. The CDR3 extends over 16 amino acids. Looked up from germline, CDR1 is LNHDA and CDR2 is SQIVND (reference sequence). DNA of the CDR3: TGTGCCAGTATTGGGGAAGGGCAGGGCCCAGGAGAGACCCAGTACTTC. Translation: CASIGEGQGPGETQYF.

The chain combines TRBV15 with TRBJ1-1; 9 bases map to TRBD1. V lost 5 bases, J lost 7 bases, and 11 bases stayed unmatched. CDR1 is LNHNV, CDR2 YYDKDF, per germline (reference sequence). The CDR3 length is 15 residues. CDR3 sequence: CATSGSWTGDGEAFF. The CDR3 nucleotides are TGTGCCACCAGCGGGTCCTGGACAGGGGATGGTGAAGCTTTCTTT. The full variable domain, completed using reference TRBV15 and TRBJ1-1, is DAMVIQNPRYQVTQFGKPVTLSCSQTLNHNVMYWYQQKSSQAPKLLFHYYDKDFNNEADTPDNFQSRRPNTSFCFLDIRSPGLGDTAMYLCATSGSWTGDGEAFFGQGTRLTVV.

As concerns this clonotype: One junction end does not reproduce the germline sequence, and a read error may be involved. This chain links TRBV7-9 with TRBJ2-5, with 7 bases lining up with TRBD1. The CDR3 has 15 residues. The germline CDR1 and CDR2 sequences are SEHNR and FQNEAQ (reference sequence). Here the CDR3 DNA reads TGTGCCAGAAGCGCCCCCCAGGGGGTCAGGGAGACCAAGTACTTC. Its translation: CARSAPQGVRETKYF.

The V call is TRBV28, the J call TRBJ1-5, with D maybe TRBD1 (6 bases). Germline loops: CDR1 MDHEN, CDR2 SYDVKM. CDR3 length: 16 residues. V shed 6 bases and J shed 4 bases, with 19 bases lying between them. The CDR3 DNA sequence: TGTGCCAGCAGGGGGGGGCTTAGACTCCTTAATCAGCCCCAGCATTTT. It translates to CASRGGLRLLNQPQHF.

This chain connects TRBV12-3 or TRBV12-4 to TRBJ2-7, with 7 positions matching TRBD1. V lost 5 bases to trimming and J lost 6 bases; unmatched junction nucleotides: 10. This CDR3 is 14 amino acids long. CDR3 DNA: TGTGCCAGCAGTCCCCTTGGACAGGTCTCCGAGCAGTACTTC. It yields the protein CASSPLGQVSEQYF.

The DNA for the CDR3 is TGTGCCAGCAGCTCCTGGCGGTGGGGGATACCTTGGCAGTACTTC. Translating it yields CASSSWRWGIPWQYF. V and J are TRBV7-8 and TRBJ2-7; D may correspond to TRBD1 or TRBD2 (5 bases each). With 4 bases removed from V and 9 bases from J, the gap between germline ends came to 22 bases. The CDR3 is 15 amino acids. CDR1 is SGHVS and CDR2 is FQNEAQ in the germline V gene.

V usage is TRBV28 and J usage is TRBJ2-7, with D hard to call. In germline, CDR1 is MDHEN, CDR2 SYDVKM. Trimming took 5 bases from V and 3 from J, leaving 14 bases between them. The CDR3 loop spans 14 amino acids. The CDR3 DNA reads as TGTGCCAGCAGTCTTCTTGGCGACTTCTACGAGCAGTACTTC. It yields the protein CASSLLGDFYEQYF.

This clonotype was seen a handful of times. The chain links TRBV27 to TRBJ1-5; possible D gene TRBD1, 5 bases. The CDR3 consists of 14 residues. Per germline, CDR1 MNHEY and CDR2 SMNVEV (reference sequence). Trimming pared 3 bases from V and 4 bases from J, leaving 10 bases between. The DNA of the CDR3 is TGTGCCAGCAGTTTCGGGGGAATGAATCAGCCCCAGCATTTT. Residues: CASSFGGMNQPQHF.

This sequence joins TRBV12-3 or TRBV12-4 and TRBJ1-2, with unresolved D. The CDR3 is 14 residues long. The V end lost 5 bases, the J end lost 8 bases, and 18 bases lay between the germline ends. CDR3 protein: CASSPTRTYRGYTF. CDR3 nucleotides: TGTGCCAGCAGTCCCACCCGGACGTACCGAGGCTACACCTTC.

This clonotype has just one count. This rearrangement joins TRBV7-4 to TRBJ1-2; D perhaps matches TRBD1 (6 bases). The CDR3 has 15 amino acids. Germline values: CDR1 SGHVT, CDR2 SQSDAQ. The V end lost 7 bases, the J end lost 4 bases, and 19 bases lay between the germline ends. CDR3 DNA sequence: TGTGCCAGCACCAAGGGGGAGGGGCGGGCCTATGGCTACACCTTC. Its translation is CASTKGEGRAYGYTF. The whole variable domain, remainder taken from reference TRBV7-4 and TRBJ1-2, is GAGVSQSPRYKVAKRGRDVALRCDSISGHVTLYWYRQTLGQGSEVLTYSQSDAQRDKSGRPSGRFSAERPERSVSTLKIQRTEQGDSAVYLCASTKGEGRAYGYTFGSGTRLTVV.

The chain links TRBV2 to TRBJ1-3, with D unclear. V was pared by 1 base and J by 6 bases, with 4 bases between. Germline V CDR1 and CDR2: SNHLY, FYNNEI. The CDR3 loop spans 12 amino acids. The CDR3 coding sequence is TGTGCCAGCAGTGAAGTGGAAAACACCATATATTTT. The encoded protein is CASSEVENTIYF.

The chain carries TRBV6-5 and TRBJ2-1; D is uncertain. The V gene's germline CDR1 is MNHEY and CDR2 SVGAGI. This CDR3 has 12 amino acids. V dropped 5 bases and J dropped 5 bases, with 7 bases sitting between them. The CDR3 region has the DNA TGTGCCAGCAGTAACCAAGACAATGAGCAGTTCTTC. Its translation: CASSNQDNEQFF.

V usage is TRBV5-1 and J usage is TRBJ2-1; D is possibly TRBD1 (5 bases). CDR3 length: 12 residues. Trimming pared 5 bases from V and 4 bases from J, leaving 7 bases between. CDR1 is SGHRS, CDR2 YFSETQ, per germline. The CDR3 nucleotides are TGCGCCAGCAGACAGGTTTACAATGAGCAGTTCTTC. Residues: CASRQVYNEQFF.

The chain carries TRBV28 and TRBJ2-5, with no clear D. CDR1 MDHEN and CDR2 SYDVKM come from the germline V gene. V gave up 4 bases and J gave up 5 bases, with 20 bases separating them. This CDR3 has 16 amino acids. CDR3 loop: CASSSKDGWSVETQYF. The CDR3 DNA is TGTGCCAGCAGTTCGAAAGACGGGTGGTCGGTTGAGACCCAGTACTTC.

The chain joins TRBV12-3 or TRBV12-4 to TRBJ1-5; no clear D gene. Trimming removed 3 bases at V and 4 bases at J, with 13 bases between. The CDR3 has 15 amino acids. For the CDR3, the DNA is TGTGCCAGCAGTTTGAGTATCGGGGAGAATCAGCCCCAGCATTTT. It is translated as CASSLSIGENQPQHF.

This clonotype was detected a few times. The chain couples TRBV6-2 or TRBV6-3 to TRBJ2-7; D gene uncertain. CDR1 and CDR2 (germline): MNHEY, SVGEGT. The CDR3 length is 13 residues. V dropped 2 bases and J dropped 2 bases, with 7 bases sitting between them. The CDR3 nucleotides read TGTGCCAGCAGTTACATACAGCCCTACGAGCAGTACTTC. Encoded protein: CASSYIQPYEQYF.

The V and J genes are TRBV28 and TRBJ2-7; 11 positions agree with TRBD2. Looked up from germline, CDR1 is MDHEN and CDR2 is SYDVKM. V lost 5 bases to trimming and J lost 4 bases; unmatched junction nucleotides: 10. CDR3 length: 16 residues. The chain's CDR3 is CASSNYGLAGLYEQYF. The DNA for the CDR3 is TGTGCCAGCAGTAACTATGGACTAGCGGGTTTATACGAGCAGTACTTC. The entire variable domain, with the rest obtained from reference TRBV28 and TRBJ2-7, is as follows: DVKVTQSSRYLVKRTGEKVFLECVQDMDHENMFWYRQDPGLGLRLIYFSYDVKMKEKGDIPEGYSVSREKKERFSLILESASTNQTSMYLCASSNYGLAGLYEQYFGPGTRLTVT.